A single TCR beta chain is shown here with its context. It lacks a known antigen. Germline is not matched at one junction end, which may reflect a read error. Ophthalmopathy patients had moderately to severely active disease, Clinical Activity Score of at least 3, NOSPECS grade of at least 4, and duration under 3 months. The study excluded patients with uncontrolled infections, other autoimmune diseases, pregnancy or lactation. Diagnoses relied on clinical symptoms, serum thyroxine and TRAb, thyroid ultrasound and orbital computed tomography. Ficoll-Paque density gradient centrifugation was used to isolate PBMCs from about 9 ml of fresh peripheral blood. Trizol reagent was used to extract total RNA, and RNA quality was then checked on an Agilent 2100 Bioanalyzer. Its CDR3 holds 13 amino acids, cysteine through phenylalanine. Only the CDR3 portion is preserved as DNA: 39 bases, with reading frame beginning at the first base. As encoded in the germline V gene (reference sequence), CDR1 is SSHAT while CDR2 is FNYEAQ.

The record originates from a study of T cells in Graves' hyperthyroidism and ophthalmopathy (dated by TCRdb to the late 2010s). About the full investigation: Peripheral blood was collected at initial diagnosis, before any treatment. Thyroid tissue and blood T-cell repertoires from about six Graves' hyperthyroidism patients were also compared in the study. Prospective prediction of ophthalmopathy was tested in an independent validation cohort of fewer than 20 hyperthyroidism patients and some 17 patients who later progressed to ophthalmopathy. The 90 or so discovery patients were randomly split 7:3 into training and test sets. The paper describes TCR Vbeta CDR3 sequencing of 130 to 150 peripheral blood samples, made up of roughly 40 ophthalmopathy patients, roughly 72 hyperthyroidism patients and 17 progressor patients. Following sampling, methimazole starting at 30 mg daily was given to hyperthyroidism patients, and high-dose intravenous methylprednisolone was given to ophthalmopathy patients. To identify distinguishing TCR V-J signatures, a discovery cohort of some 99 patients was used, comprising under 45 with Graves' ophthalmopathy and 57 with stable Graves' hyperthyroidism. Broad study findings and their caveats: A model built on a 13 V-J signature distinguished ophthalmopathy from stable hyperthyroidism, reaching 85% to 90% sensitivity and about 81% specificity in cross-validation and 80%/75% in testing. During validation, the model predicted progression to ophthalmopathy a median of approximately 7 months ahead of onset, with around 65% sensitivity and around 72% specificity. Most expanded thyroid clonotypes (frequency above 0.001) were also detected in blood, suggesting blood repertoires may reflect thyroid immune responses. No statistical method was used to set the sample size in advance, and investigators knew the group allocation.

TCR beta CDR3 regions were amplified from RNA transcripts. A first-round RT-PCR of the TCR CDR3 used the HTBI primer set with the Qiagen OneStep RT-PCR kit. Libraries were constructed in a second round of multiplex PCR, after which size selection and purification were performed. Libraries were sequenced paired-end with 100 bp reads on an Illumina HiSeq2000. As for how the authors treated the data: Raw data were processed with SOAPnuke, discarding reads with adapters, uncalled bases, mean Phred below 15, or no exact constant-primer or identifier match. High-quality paired reads were merged with COPE v1.2.5, and unique nucleotide sequences were defined as clonotypes. MiTCR v1.1 was used to align the clonotypes against IMGT TRBV, TRBD and TRBJ reference segments. The analysis included only V-J combinations with a frequency above 0.0001, which together covered over 98% of the repertoires. A TCS score was defined as the ratio between F50 (clonal expansion) and ExV (chaos), using BLOSUM62-based TCRdist between CDR3 peptides within each V-J. Welch's t-statistics and random forest reduced roughly 500 V-J features to about 12, which were used in a naive Bayes classifier (R e1071). Using fastp at Q25 and MiXCR, TCRdb reprocessed the public reads and kept productive beta chains. Each CDR3 protein appears once, grouped with its most common genes and DNA. It is TCRdb's table, rather than the study itself, that gives the V and J calls and clone size. The sample records over 250,000 distinct CDR3 sequences, over 15% of which are singletons. Together, the top ten hold around 55% of the sample.

Sample: blood. The origin of this receptor is a woman in her sixties or seventies with Graves' ophthalmopathy. The V gene is TRBV7-7 and the J gene is TRBJ2-1; the D gene is perhaps TRBD2, from 6 matching bases. The CDR3 region: CASSLGLGREQFF. The DNA sequence follows: TGTGCTAGCAGTCTTGGTCTTGGGAGGGAGCAGTTCTTC.